This TCR beta chain was identified in a study of T-cell reconstitution after alpha-beta-depleted transplantation in children. V lost 2 bases, J lost 0 bases, and 11 bases lay in between. The CDR3 runs 16 residues. Looked up from germline, CDR1 is LGHNA and CDR2 is YSLEER. A library of TCRbeta sequences, prepared with unique molecular identifiers, was generated. TCRdb analysed the PCR reads with MiXCR anew, one entry per CDR3 protein. The data show around 600,000 distinct CDR3 sequences, 16% seen once. The TCR sequence derives from a human donor who donated a stem cell graft to a child with acute myeloid leukemia. The rearrangement links TRBV4-3 to TRBJ1-5; D remains unclear. The sequenced sample was PBMCs from the stem cell graft donor, obtained from the stem cell graft. The CDR3 sequence is CASSQMAGYSNQPQHF. The CDR3 coding sequence is TGCGCCAGCAGCCAAATGGCGGGGTATAGCAATCAGCCCCAGCATTTT.